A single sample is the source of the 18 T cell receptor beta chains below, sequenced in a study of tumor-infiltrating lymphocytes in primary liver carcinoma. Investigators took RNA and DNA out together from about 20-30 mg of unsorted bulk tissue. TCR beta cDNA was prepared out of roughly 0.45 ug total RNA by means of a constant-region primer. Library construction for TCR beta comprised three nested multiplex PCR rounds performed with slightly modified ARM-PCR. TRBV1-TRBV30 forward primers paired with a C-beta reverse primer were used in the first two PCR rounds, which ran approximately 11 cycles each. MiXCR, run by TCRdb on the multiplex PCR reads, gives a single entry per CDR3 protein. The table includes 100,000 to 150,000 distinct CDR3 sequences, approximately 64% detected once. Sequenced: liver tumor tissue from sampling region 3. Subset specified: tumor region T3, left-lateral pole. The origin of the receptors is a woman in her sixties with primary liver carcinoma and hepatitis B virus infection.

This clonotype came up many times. CDR3 in amino acids: CAISLAPGQGSKQYF. CDR3 nucleotides: TGTGCCATCAGCCTAGCGCCGGGACAGGGGTCGAAGCAGTACTTC. The genes are TRBV10-3 and TRBJ2-7; 10 positions match TRBD1. CDR3 length: 15 residues. V lost 6 bases to trimming and J lost 8 bases; unmatched junction nucleotides: 13. Germline CDR1 reads ENHRY; CDR2 reads SYGVKD.

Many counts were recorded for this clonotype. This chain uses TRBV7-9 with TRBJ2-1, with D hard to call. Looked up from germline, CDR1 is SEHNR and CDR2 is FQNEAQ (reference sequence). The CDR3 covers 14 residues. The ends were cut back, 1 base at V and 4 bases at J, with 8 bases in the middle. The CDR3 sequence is CASSLEGQYNEQFF. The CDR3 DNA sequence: TGTGCCAGCAGCTTAGAGGGCCAATACAATGAGCAGTTCTTC.

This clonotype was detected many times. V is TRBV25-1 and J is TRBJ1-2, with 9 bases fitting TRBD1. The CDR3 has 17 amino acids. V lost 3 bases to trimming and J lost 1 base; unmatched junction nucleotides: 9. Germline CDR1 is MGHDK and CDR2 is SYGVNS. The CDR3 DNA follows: TGTGCCAGCAGTGAGGATTCCGGGACAGGGCTTAACTATGGCTACACCTTC. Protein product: CASSEDSGTGLNYGYTF.

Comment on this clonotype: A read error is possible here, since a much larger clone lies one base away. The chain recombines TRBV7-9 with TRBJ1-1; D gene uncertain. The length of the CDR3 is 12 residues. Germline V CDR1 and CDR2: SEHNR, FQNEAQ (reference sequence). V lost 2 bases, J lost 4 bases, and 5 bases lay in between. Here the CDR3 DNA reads TGTGCCAGCAGCTTAATGAGCACTGAAGCTTTCTTT. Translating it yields CASSLMSTEAFF.

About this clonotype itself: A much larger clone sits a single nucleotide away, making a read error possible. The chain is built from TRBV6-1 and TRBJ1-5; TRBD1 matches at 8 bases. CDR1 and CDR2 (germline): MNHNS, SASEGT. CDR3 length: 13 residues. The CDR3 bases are TGTGCCACCTTAACAGGGGGTAATCAGCACCAGCATTTT. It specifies CATLTGGNQHQHF.

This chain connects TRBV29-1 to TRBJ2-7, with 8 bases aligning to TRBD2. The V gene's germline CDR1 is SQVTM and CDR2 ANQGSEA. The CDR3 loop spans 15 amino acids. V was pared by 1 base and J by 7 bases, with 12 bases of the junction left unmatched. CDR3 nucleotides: TGCAGCGTTGAAGGCGGGAGGCCCCCATTCCAAGAGCAGTACTTC. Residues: CSVEGGRPPFQEQYF.

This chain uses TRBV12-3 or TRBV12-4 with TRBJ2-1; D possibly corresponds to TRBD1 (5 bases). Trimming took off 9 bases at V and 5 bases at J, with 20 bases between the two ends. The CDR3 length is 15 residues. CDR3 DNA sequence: TGTGCCAGAACCCTAGTGGGGCAGGGAAACAATGAGCAGTTCTTC. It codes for CARTLVGQGNNEQFF.

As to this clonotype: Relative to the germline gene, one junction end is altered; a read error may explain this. CDR3: CTSNLTSGSEQYF. DNA for the CDR3: TGTACCAGCAACCTAACTAGCGGGAGCGAGCAGTACTTC. The J gene is TRBJ2-7, the V gene TRBV11-2, with 11 nucleotides matching TRBD2. This CDR3 has 13 amino acids. The germline V gene encodes CDR1 SGHAT and CDR2 FQNNGV.

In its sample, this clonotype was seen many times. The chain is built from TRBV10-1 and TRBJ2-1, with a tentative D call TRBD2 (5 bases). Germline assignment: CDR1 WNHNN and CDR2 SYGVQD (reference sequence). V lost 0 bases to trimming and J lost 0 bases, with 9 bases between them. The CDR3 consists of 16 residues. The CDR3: CASSESGGFSYNEQFF. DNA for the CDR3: TGCGCCAGCAGTGAGTCGGGCGGGTTCTCCTACAATGAGCAGTTCTTC.

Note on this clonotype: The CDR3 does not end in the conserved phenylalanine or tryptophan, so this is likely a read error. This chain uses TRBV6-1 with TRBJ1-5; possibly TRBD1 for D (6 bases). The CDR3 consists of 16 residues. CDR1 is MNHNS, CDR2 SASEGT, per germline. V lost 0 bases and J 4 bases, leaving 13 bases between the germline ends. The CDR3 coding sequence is TGTGCCAGCAGTGAAGCTCGGGGGGCTTTTAATCAGCCCCAGCATCTT. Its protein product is CASSEARGAFNQPQHL.

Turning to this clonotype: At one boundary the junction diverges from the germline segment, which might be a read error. The CDR3 here is CASSSWDRGRNSALHF. The CDR3 DNA sequence: TGCGCCAGCAGCTCCTGGGACAGGGGAAGGAATTCAGCCCTCCACTTT. The chain combines TRBV4-3 with TRBJ1-6; 10 nucleotides line up with TRBD1. Germline V gives CDR1 LGHNA, CDR2 YSLEER. The CDR3 extends over 16 amino acids.

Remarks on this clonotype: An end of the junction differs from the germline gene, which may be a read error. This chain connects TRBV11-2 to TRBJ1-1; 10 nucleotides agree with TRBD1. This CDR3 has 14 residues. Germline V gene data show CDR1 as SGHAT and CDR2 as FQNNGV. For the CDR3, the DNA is TGTGTCAGCAGCCAGCTTGGACAGGGGGGAGAAGCTTTCTTT. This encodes CVSSQLGQGGEAFF.

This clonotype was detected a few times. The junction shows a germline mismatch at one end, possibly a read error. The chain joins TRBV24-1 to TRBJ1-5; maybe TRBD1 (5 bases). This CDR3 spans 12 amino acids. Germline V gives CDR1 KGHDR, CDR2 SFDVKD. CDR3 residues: CTTRDSNQPQHF. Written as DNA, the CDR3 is TGTACCACCAGGGACAGCAATCAGCCCCAGCATTTT.

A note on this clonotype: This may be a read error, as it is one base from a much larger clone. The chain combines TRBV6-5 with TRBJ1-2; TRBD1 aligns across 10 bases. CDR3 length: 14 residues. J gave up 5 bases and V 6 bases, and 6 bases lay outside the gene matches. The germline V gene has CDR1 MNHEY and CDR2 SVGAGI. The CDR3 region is CASRRGQGTYGYTF. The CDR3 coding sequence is TGTGCCAGCAGGCGGGGACAGGGGACATATGGCTACACCTTC.

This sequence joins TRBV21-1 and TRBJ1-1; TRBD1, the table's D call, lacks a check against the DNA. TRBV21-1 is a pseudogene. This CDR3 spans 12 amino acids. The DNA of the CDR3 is TGTGCCAGCAACAACAGGGACACTGAAGCTTTCTTT. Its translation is CASNNRDTEAFF.

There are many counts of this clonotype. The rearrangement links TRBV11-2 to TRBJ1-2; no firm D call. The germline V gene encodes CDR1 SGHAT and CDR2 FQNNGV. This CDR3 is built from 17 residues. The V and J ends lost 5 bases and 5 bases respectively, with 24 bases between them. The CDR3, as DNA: TGTGCCAGCAGCCCAGTTCGAGGTGCGGGAGGAAGGTATGGCTACACCTTC. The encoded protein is CASSPVRGAGGRYGYTF.

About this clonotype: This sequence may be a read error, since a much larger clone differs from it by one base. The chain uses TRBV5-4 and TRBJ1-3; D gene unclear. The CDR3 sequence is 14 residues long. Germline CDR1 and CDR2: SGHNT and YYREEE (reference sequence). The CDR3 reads CSSSRSPGGNTIYF. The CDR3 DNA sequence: TGTTCCAGCAGCCGGAGCCCGGGGGGAAACACCATATATTTT.

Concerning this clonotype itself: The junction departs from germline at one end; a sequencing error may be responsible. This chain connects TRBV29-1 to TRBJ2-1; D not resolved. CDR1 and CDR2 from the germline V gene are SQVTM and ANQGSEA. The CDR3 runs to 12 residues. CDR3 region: CRVVPEFNEQFF. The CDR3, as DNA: TGCAGAGTTGTTCCGGAGTTCAATGAACAGTTCTTC.